This entry concerns a single T cell receptor (beta chain). V lost 0 bases to trimming and J lost 8 bases, with 10 bases between them. CDR1 is KGHSH and CDR2 is LQKENI in the germline V gene. There are 14 residues in the CDR3. Original processing methods: The assay estimated nucleated cells by amplifying reference gene primers. Data came from immunoSEQ multiplex PCR; TCRdb stores just in-frame clones and leaves some out. V and J calls and clone size are copied from that table; D and trimming were computed from the DNA. The sample holds thousands of clones, about 70% seen once. These data are taken from a study of blood T cell repertoires in COVID-19. Study at large: Samples taken during acute and convalescent COVID-19 were collected in the United States, Italy and Spain. Sources were T cells, B-cell-depleted T cells, or PBMCs; the material itself was cDNA or gDNA.

The specimen was peripheral blood. This clonotype was sampled from a human donor in a cohort sampled during active COVID-19. The rearrangement uses TRBV18 and TRBJ1-4; possible D gene TRBD1, 6 bases. The CDR3 nucleotides read TGTGCCAGCTCACCACCACAGGGCGGCGAAAAACTGTTTTTT. Amino acid sequence: CASSPPQGGEKLFF.